This T cell receptor (beta chain) was documented in a study of blood T cell repertoires in COVID-19. Germline lookup yields CDR1 SGDLS and CDR2 YYNGEE. The CDR3 is 12 residues long. The germline V and J ends were trimmed by 7 bases and 6 bases, with 10 bases remaining between them. Profiled with immunoSEQ multiplex PCR; TCRdb holds only in-frame clones, not every one. The sample includes approximately 170,000 clones, about nine tenths of them seen just once. The chain carries TRBV9 and TRBJ2-2; D is unclear. The origin of this receptor is a woman aged 18 to 35 who had recovered from COVID-19. The sample consisted of PBMCs or T cells enriched from blood (not recorded which). The CDR3 nucleotides are TGTGCCAGCGGGCGATACGCCGGGGAGCTGTTTTTT. This gives the protein CASGRYAGELFF.